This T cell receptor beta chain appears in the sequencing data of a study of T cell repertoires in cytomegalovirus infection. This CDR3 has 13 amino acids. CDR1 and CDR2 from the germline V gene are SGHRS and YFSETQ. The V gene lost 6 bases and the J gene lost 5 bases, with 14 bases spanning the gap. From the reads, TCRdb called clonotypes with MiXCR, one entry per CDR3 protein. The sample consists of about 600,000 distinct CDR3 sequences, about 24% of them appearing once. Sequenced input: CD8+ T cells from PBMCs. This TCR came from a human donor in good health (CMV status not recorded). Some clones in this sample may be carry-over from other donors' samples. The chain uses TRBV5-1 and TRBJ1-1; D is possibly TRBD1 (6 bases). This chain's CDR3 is CASIMSGATEAFF. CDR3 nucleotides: TGCGCCAGCATCATGTCGGGGGCGACTGAAGCTTTCTTT.